The next 5 T cell receptor beta chains were all read from a single sample in a study of T cells in women clearing cervical HPV infection (dated by TCRdb to the late 2010s). The protocol used for the library was the immunoSEQ multiplex PCR assay. The immuneACCESS repertoire file appears here via TCRdb, limited to in-frame rearrangements. These files lack a portion of the clones; in checked studies, under half of the deficit traces to unresolved V genes, and the cause of the others is not known. This sample's table carries about 41,000 clones. The ten largest clones represent 6% to 9% of the sample. The sequenced sample consisted of blood buffy coat. These receptors were collected from a woman aged 18-69 years with a cervical HPV16 infection that either progressed to CIN3+ or cleared (not recorded which).

A remark on this clone: The read stops 3 residues short of the end of the CDR3; the missing end is completed from the germline J gene. The rearrangement links TRBV5-8 to TRBJ2-2, with 9 bases lining up with TRBD1. After removal of 5 bases from V and 6 bases from J, the junction contained 5 bases not matched to a gene. The CDR3 is 14 residues long. The germline V gene has CDR1 SGHTS and CDR2 YDEGEE. Incomplete CDR3 DNA: TGTGCCAGCAGTCGGGACAGGGCCGCCGGGGAG. Protein product: CASSRDRAAGE. The CDR3 as a whole reads CASSRDRAAGELFF.

In the case of this clone: The read halts 3 residues ahead of the CDR3 end, with the missing end drawn from the germline J gene. The rearrangement joins TRBV19 to TRBJ2-4, with 7 bases fitting TRBD1. The germline CDR1 and CDR2 sequences are LNHDA and SQIVND (reference sequence). V was clipped by 1 base and J by 8 bases; unmatched bases: 5. The CDR3 spans 14 residues. The DNA read from the CDR3 is TGTGCCAGTAGTATAGCACACAGGGGCGACATT. This sequence encodes CASSIAHRGDI. In full, the CDR3 is CASSIAHRGDIQYF.

As concerns this clone: With the read ending 3 residues before the CDR3 end, the germline J gene is used to fill in that end. The chain has TRBV19 and TRBJ2-2; TRBD1 aligns across 7 bases. The CDR3 is 16 residues long. Trimming at V came to 2 bases and at J to 7 bases, leaving 10 bases not matched to a gene. The germline V gene encodes CDR1 LNHDA and CDR2 SQIVND (reference sequence). The covered CDR3 bases are TGTGCCAGTAGTATATCAGGCGCAGGGGGAATCGGGGAG. It yields the protein CASSISGAGGIGE. The whole CDR3 is CASSISGAGGIGELFF.

To note about this clone: The observed sequence ends 3 residues before the CDR3 terminus, with the missing tail filled in from the germline J gene. The gene calls are TRBV24-1 and TRBJ2-1, with no clear D. Germline CDR1 KGHDR, CDR2 SFDVKD. This CDR3 contains 13 residues. The germline V and J ends were trimmed by 1 base and 7 bases, with 7 bases remaining between them. The CDR3 is CATSDFSGNEQFF. CDR3 bases read: TGTGCCACCAGTGATTTTTCCGGGAATGAG.

On this clone: From the germline J gene comes the end of the CDR3, since the read stops 3 residues before it. This chain connects TRBV2 to TRBJ1-5; D gene unclear. Germline V CDR1 and CDR2: SNHLY, FYNNEI. V was clipped by 5 bases and J by 5 bases, with 7 bases between them. This CDR3 has 12 residues. CDR3 sequence: CASSLRDQPQHF. Incomplete CDR3 DNA: TGTGCCAGCAGTCTACGGGATCAGCCC.